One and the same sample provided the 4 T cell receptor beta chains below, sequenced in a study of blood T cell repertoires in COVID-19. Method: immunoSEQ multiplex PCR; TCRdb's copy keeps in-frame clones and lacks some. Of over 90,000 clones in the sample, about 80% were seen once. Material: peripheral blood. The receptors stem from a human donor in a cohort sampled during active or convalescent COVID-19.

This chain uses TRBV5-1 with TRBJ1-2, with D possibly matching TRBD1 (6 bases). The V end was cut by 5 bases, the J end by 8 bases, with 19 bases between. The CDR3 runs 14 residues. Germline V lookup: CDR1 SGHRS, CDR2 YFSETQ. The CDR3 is CASRAGTSDTGYTF. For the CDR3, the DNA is TGCGCCAGCAGGGCCGGGACATCCGATACGGGCTACACCTTC.

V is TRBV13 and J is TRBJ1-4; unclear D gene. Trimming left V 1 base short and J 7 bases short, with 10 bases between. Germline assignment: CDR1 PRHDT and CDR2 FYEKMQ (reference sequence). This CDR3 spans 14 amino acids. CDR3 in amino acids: CASSLAPVREKLFF. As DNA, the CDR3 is TGTGCCAGCAGCTTAGCCCCCGTCCGTGAAAAACTGTTTTTT.

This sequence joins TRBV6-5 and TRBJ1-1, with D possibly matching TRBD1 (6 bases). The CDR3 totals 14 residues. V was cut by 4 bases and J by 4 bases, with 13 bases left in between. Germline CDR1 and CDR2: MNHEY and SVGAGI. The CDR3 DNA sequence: TGTGCCAGCAGTTCCAGGGGCGGGGGCACTGAAGCTTTCTTT. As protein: CASSSRGGGTEAFF.

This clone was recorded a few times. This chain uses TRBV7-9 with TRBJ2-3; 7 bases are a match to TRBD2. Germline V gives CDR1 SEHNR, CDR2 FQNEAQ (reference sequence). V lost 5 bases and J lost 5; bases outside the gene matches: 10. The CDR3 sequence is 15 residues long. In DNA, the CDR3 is TGTGCCAGCAGCCAAGGACTAGGGCTGGGAGATACGCAGTATTTT. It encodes CASSQGLGLGDTQYF.